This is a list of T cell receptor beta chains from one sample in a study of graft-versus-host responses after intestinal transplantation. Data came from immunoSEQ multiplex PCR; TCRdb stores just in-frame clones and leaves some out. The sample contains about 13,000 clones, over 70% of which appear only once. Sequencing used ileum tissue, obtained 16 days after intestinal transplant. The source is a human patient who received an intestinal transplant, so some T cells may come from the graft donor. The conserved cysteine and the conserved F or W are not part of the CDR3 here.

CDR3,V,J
ASSQPGTLLY,TRBV4-2,TRBJ2-7
SVVAVETQY,TRBV29-1,TRBJ2-5
ASSLARLETQY,TRBV7-6,TRBJ2-5
ASSTRQGPCLNEQF,TRBV21-1,TRBJ2-1
ASRRAQGDYEQY,TRBV6-1,TRBJ2-7
ASSYGLGTYNEQF,TRBV7-6,TRBJ2-1
ASSRRGLTSADEQF,TRBV4-1,TRBJ2-1
ASRRQGGPEAF,TRBV27,TRBJ1-1
ASSQDPIFSGGLHDEQF,TRBV4-1,TRBJ2-1
ASSAMRGPRLDTQY,TRBV9,TRBJ2-3
ASSPGTVIRDEQF,TRBV7-9,TRBJ2-1
ASRRAVAWETQY,TRBV6-6,TRBJ2-5
ASGLLTTEQY,TRBV12-5,TRBJ2-7
ASSGTVNNEQF,TRBV5-1,TRBJ2-1
ASKTGMVDTEAF,TRBV2,TRBJ1-1
ASSFRGGSNQPQH,TRBV5-1,TRBJ1-5
ASRRTNNEQF,TRBV6-6,TRBJ2-1
ASSGGSGQLTVGGNTIY,TRBV6-1,TRBJ1-3
SVTRDSTDTQY,TRBV29-1,TRBJ2-3
ASSGTQMLTQY,TRBV25-1,TRBJ2-5